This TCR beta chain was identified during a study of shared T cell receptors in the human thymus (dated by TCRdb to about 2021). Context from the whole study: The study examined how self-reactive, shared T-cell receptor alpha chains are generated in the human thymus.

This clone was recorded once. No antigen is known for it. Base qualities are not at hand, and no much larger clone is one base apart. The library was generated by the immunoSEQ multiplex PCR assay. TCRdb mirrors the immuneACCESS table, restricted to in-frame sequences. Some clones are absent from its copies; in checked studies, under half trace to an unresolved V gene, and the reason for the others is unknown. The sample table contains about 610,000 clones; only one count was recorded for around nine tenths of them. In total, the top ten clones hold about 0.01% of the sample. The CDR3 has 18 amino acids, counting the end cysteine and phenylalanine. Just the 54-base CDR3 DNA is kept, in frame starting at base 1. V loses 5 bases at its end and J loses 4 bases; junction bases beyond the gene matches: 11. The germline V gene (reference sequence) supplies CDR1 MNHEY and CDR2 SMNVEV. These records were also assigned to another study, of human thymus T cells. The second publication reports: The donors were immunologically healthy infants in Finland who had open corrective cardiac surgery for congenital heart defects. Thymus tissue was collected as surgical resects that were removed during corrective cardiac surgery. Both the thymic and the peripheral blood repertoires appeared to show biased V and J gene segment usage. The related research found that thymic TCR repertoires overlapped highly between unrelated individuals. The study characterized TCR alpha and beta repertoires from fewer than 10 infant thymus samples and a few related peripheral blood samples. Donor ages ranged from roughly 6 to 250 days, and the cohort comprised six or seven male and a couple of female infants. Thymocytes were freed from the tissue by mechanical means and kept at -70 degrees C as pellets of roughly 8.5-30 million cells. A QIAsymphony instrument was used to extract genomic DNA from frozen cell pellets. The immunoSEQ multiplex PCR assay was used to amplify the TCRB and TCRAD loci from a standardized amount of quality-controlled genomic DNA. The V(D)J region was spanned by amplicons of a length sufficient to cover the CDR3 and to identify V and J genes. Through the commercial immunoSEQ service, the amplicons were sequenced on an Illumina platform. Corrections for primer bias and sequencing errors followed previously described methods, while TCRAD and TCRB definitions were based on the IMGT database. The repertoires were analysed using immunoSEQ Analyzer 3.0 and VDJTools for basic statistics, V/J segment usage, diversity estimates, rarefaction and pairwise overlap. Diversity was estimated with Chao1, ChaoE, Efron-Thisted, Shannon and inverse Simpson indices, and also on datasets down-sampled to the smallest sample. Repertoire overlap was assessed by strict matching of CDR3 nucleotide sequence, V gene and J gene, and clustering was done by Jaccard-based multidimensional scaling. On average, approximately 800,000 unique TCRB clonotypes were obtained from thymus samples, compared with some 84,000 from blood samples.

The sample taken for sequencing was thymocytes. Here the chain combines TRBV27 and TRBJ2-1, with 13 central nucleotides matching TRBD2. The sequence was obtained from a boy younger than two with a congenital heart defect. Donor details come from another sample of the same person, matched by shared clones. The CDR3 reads CASSHHRTSGSGYNEQFF. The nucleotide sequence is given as TGTGCCAGCAGTCACCACAGGACTAGCGGGAGTGGATACAATGAGCAGTTCTTC.